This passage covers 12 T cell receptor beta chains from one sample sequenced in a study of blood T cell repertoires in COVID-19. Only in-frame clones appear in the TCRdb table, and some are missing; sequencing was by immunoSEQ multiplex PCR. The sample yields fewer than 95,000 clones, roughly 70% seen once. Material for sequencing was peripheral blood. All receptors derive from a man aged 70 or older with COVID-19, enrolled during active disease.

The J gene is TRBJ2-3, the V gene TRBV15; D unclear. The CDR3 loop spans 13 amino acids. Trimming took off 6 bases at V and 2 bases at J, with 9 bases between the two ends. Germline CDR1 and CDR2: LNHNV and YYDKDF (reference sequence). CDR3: CATRVSNTDTQYF. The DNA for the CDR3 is TGTGCCACCAGAGTTAGTAACACAGATACGCAGTATTTT.

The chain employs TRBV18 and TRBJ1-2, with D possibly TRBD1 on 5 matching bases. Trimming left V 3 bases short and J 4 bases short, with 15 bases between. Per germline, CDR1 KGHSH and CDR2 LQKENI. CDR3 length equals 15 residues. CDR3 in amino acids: CASSPSQQALYGYTF. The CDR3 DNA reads TGTGCCAGCTCACCTTCCCAACAGGCGCTCTATGGCTACACCTTC.

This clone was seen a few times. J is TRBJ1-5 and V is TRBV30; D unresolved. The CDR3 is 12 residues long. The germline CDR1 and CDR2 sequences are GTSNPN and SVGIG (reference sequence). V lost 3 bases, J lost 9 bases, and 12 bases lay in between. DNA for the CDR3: TGTGCCTGGAGCCTCAACCCGGGGCCCCAGCATTTT. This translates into CAWSLNPGPQHF.

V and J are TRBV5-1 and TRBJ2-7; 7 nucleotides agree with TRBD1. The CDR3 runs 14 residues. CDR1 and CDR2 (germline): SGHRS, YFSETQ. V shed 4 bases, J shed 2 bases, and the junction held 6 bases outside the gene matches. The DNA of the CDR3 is TGCGCCAGCAGCCCGCCGGGACAGACCTACGAGCAGTACTTC. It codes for CASSPPGQTYEQYF.

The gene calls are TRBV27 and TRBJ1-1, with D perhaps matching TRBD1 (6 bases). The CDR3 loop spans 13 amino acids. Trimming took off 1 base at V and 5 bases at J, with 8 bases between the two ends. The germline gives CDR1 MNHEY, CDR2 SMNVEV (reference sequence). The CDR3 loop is CASSLLGGTEAFF. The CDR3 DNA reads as TGTGCCAGCAGTTTATTAGGGGGAACTGAAGCTTTCTTT.

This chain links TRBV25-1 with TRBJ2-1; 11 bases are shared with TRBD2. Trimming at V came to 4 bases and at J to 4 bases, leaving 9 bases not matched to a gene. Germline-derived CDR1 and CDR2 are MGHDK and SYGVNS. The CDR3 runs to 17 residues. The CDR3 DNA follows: TGTGCCAGCAGTGTAGCGGGACTAGCGGATCGTTACAATGAGCAGTTCTTC. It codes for CASSVAGLADRYNEQFF.

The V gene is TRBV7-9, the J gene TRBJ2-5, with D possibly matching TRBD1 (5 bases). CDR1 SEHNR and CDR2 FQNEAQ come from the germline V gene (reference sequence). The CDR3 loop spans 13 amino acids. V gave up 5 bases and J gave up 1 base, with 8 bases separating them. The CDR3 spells CASSLDSQETQYF. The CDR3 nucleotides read TGTGCCAGCAGCCTTGACAGCCAAGAGACCCAGTACTTC.

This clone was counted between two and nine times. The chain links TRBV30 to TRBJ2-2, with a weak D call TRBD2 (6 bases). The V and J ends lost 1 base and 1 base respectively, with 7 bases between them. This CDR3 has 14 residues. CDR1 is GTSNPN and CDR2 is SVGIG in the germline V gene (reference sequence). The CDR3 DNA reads TGTGCCTGGAGTGGGCGGGAGAACACCGGGGAGCTGTTTTTT. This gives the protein CAWSGRENTGELFF.

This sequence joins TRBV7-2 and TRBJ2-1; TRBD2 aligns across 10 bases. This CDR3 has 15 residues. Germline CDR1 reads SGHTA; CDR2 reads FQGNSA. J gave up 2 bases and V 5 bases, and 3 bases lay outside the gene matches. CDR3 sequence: CASSTSGTPYNEQFF. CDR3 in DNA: TGTGCCAGCAGCACTAGCGGGACCCCCTACAATGAGCAGTTCTTC.

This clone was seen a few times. The CDR3 loop reads CASSVEQGDSPLHF. The CDR3 coding sequence is TGTGCCAGCAGCGTAGAACAGGGTGACTCACCCCTCCACTTT. The chain links TRBV9 to TRBJ1-6, with D possibly TRBD1 on 6 matching bases. V lost 0 bases and J lost 10, with 11 bases in between. The CDR3 spans 14 residues. Germline V gives CDR1 SGDLS, CDR2 YYNGEE.

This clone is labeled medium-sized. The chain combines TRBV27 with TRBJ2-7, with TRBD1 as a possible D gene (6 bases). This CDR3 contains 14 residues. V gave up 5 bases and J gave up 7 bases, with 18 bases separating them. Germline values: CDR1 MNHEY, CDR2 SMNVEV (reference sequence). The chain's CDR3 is CASSPRATGIEQYF. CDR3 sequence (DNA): TGTGCCAGCAGTCCCCGGGCCACAGGGATAGAGCAGTACTTC.

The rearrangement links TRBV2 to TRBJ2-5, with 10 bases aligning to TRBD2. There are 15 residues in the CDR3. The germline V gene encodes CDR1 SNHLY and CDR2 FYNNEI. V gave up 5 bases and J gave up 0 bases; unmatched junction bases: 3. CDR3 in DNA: TGTGCCAGCAGTTCTGGACTAGCGGACCAAGAGACCCAGTACTTC. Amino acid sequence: CASSSGLADQETQYF.